This TCR beta chain was sequenced for a study of blood T cell repertoires in COVID-19. Overall study: The samples span acute and convalescent COVID-19 from the United States, Italy and Spain. PBMCs, B-cell-depleted T cells, or T cells were the source of the cDNA or gDNA that made up the material.

The germline gives CDR1 MDHEN, CDR2 SYDVKM. After removal of 7 bases from V and 4 bases from J, the junction contained 7 bases not matched to a gene. The length of the CDR3 is 15 residues. Authors' processing steps: The assay estimated nucleated cells by amplifying reference gene primers. Generated by immunoSEQ multiplex PCR, the TCRdb table keeps only in-frame clones and is missing some. V and J calls and clone size come straight from that table; D and trimming were deduced from the DNA. Of fewer than 120,000 clones listed, over 60% are singletons. This TCR derives from a woman of 80 years or more with acute or convalescent COVID-19. This rearrangement joins TRBV28 to TRBJ1-6; 7 positions match TRBD1. The material sequenced was peripheral blood. In DNA form, the CDR3 reads TGTGCCAGCAAGTCCACAGGGGCGTATAATTCACCCCTCCACTTT. This encodes CASKSTGAYNSPLHF.